Presented here are 21 T cell receptor beta chains from one specimen sequenced in a study of blood T cell repertoires in COVID-19. Using immunoSEQ multiplex PCR, the repertoire was profiled, and TCRdb retains in-frame clones only, with some absent. Of about 220,000 clones in the sample, roughly nine tenths are singletons; the top ten hold over 3%. The sequencing input was PBMCs or T cells enriched from blood (not recorded which). The receptors were gathered from a woman aged 18-35 years in a cohort exposed to, infected with or recovered from COVID-19 (not recorded which).

This sequence joins TRBV11-3 and TRBJ2-7; the match to TRBD2 covers 7 bases. The germline gives CDR1 SGHNT, CDR2 YENEEA. The CDR3 has 14 amino acids. Trimming took 3 bases from V and 6 from J; bases not matched to a gene: 8. The CDR3 DNA reads TGTGCCAGCAGCTTCGGAACGGGAGGAGGCGAGCAGTACTTC. Amino acids: CASSFGTGGGEQYF.

The V gene is TRBV11-2, the J gene TRBJ2-3; tentatively, D is TRBD1 (5 bases). Trimming removed 0 bases at V and 6 bases at J, with 13 bases between. Germline assignment: CDR1 SGHAT and CDR2 FQNNGV. The CDR3 has 15 amino acids. The CDR3 coding sequence is TGTGCCAGCAGCTTAGACGTAGTGGGGCGGGATACGCAGTATTTT. Protein sequence: CASSLDVVGRDTQYF.

The rearrangement joins TRBV11-2 to TRBJ2-2, with TRBD1 matching over 7 bases. Germline V gene sequence: CDR1 SGHAT, CDR2 FQNNGV. V lost 2 bases and J lost 1; bases outside the gene matches: 10. The CDR3 sequence is 18 residues long. The CDR3 loop reads CASSLTRGQAMNTGELFF. The CDR3 DNA follows: TGTGCCAGCAGCTTAACACGCGGACAGGCCATGAACACCGGGGAGCTGTTTTTT.

The CDR3 reads CASSLNGYNSPLHF. Here the CDR3 DNA reads TGTGCCAGCAGCTTAAACGGCTATAATTCACCCCTCCACTTT. This sequence joins TRBV11-3 and TRBJ1-6; no clear D gene. The CDR3 has 14 residues. V was clipped by 2 bases and J by 3 bases, with 5 bases between them. The germline V gene has CDR1 SGHNT and CDR2 YENEEA. The variable domain in full, completed from reference TRBV11-3 and TRBJ1-6, reads EAGVVQSPRYKIIEKKQPVAFWCNPISGHNTLYWYLQNLGQGPELLIRYENEEAVDDSQLPKDRFSAERLKGVDSTLKIQPAELGDSAVYLCASSLNGYNSPLHFGNGTRLTVT.

This chain connects TRBV28 to TRBJ2-5; 9 bases are a match to TRBD1. The CDR3 length is 15 residues. J gave up 1 base and V 5 bases, and 5 bases lay outside the gene matches. The V gene's germline CDR1 is MDHEN and CDR2 SYDVKM. CDR3 bases: TGTGCCAGCAGTCCCCCGGGACAGGGCCAAGAGACCCAGTACTTC. Its translation is CASSPPGQGQETQYF.

This chain links TRBV9 with TRBJ1-1, with 7 bases identical to TRBD1. The CDR3 totals 15 residues. With V trimmed by 0 bases and J by 6 bases, 8 bases remained unmatched. Germline CDR1 reads SGDLS; CDR2 reads YYNGEE. CDR3 in DNA: TGTGCCAGCAGCGTAGCCGATGACAGGGAATCTGAAGCTTTCTTT. Amino acid sequence: CASSVADDRESEAFF.

The chain uses TRBV11-3 and TRBJ1-1; no reliable D call. CDR1 SGHNT and CDR2 YENEEA come from the germline V gene. The CDR3 consists of 13 residues. Trimming removed 2 bases at V and 9 bases at J, with 13 bases between. The CDR3 nucleotides are TGTGCCAGCAGCTTAATACCCAGCGATCAAGCTTTCTTT. This gives the protein CASSLIPSDQAFF.

The V gene is TRBV5-5, the J gene TRBJ1-2, with D unresolved. From germline, CDR1 is SGHKS and CDR2 YYEKEE (reference sequence). The CDR3 has 13 residues. The ends were cut back, 4 bases at V and 7 bases at J, with 14 bases in the middle. DNA of the CDR3: TGTGCCAGCAGCATCAGGTCGGTGGGTGGCTACACCTTC. Residues: CASSIRSVGGYTF.

The rearrangement links TRBV9 to TRBJ2-3; TRBD1 might be the D (6 bases). Germline CDR1 reads SGDLS; CDR2 reads YYNGEE. Between the trimmed V and J ends, which lost 3 bases and 5 bases, there was a span of 19 bases. The CDR3 is made up of 16 amino acids. The CDR3 is CASSAPSLGGVDTQYF. The CDR3 DNA reads TGTGCCAGCAGCGCACCTAGCCTTGGGGGCGTAGATACGCAGTATTTT. Looking up the rest from reference TRBV9 and TRBJ2-3 gives the full variable domain: DSGVTQTPKHLITATGQRVTLRCSPRSGDLSVYWYQQSLDQGLQFLIQYYNGEERAKGNILERFSAQQFPDLHSELNLSSLELGDSALYFCASSAPSLGGVDTQYFGPGTRLTVL.

The rearrangement joins TRBV7-9 to TRBJ2-5; 7 bases fit TRBD1. Germline CDR1 SEHNR, CDR2 FQNEAQ (reference sequence). Germline trimming cut 5 bases from V and 6 bases from J; bases unmatched to any gene: 9. The CDR3 is made up of 14 amino acids. CDR3 loop: CASSLGTEGQTQYF. DNA for the CDR3: TGTGCCAGCAGCCTAGGGACAGAAGGACAGACCCAGTACTTC. Using reference TRBV7-9 and TRBJ2-5 for the parts outside the CDR3, the full variable domain is DTGVSQNPRHKITKRGQNVTFRCDPISEHNRLYWYRQTLGQGPEFLTYFQNEAQLEKSRLLSDRFSAERPKGSFSTLEIQRTEQGDSAMYLCASSLGTEGQTQYFGPGTRLLVL.

The chain combines TRBV7-8 with TRBJ2-6; D is perhaps TRBD1 (5 bases). Trimming removed 0 bases from V and 4 bases from J, with 10 bases in between. In germline, CDR1 is SGHVS, CDR2 FQNEAQ. The CDR3 is made up of 16 amino acids. The CDR3 DNA is TGTGCCAGCAGCTTAGCGCAACAGGCCGGGGCCAACGTCCTGACTTTC. The encoded protein is CASSLAQQAGANVLTF.

This chain connects TRBV7-2 to TRBJ1-1; 8 nucleotides align to TRBD1. The CDR3 contains 14 residues. Germline CDR1 reads SGHTA; CDR2 reads FQGNSA. The junction had 3 bases not matched to a gene; V was cut back by 5 bases and J by 1 base. CDR3 region: CASSPDRENTEAFF. The CDR3 region has the DNA TGTGCCAGCAGCCCGGACAGGGAGAACACTGAAGCTTTCTTT.

The chain employs TRBV6-1 and TRBJ1-3, with 7 bases that match TRBD1. This CDR3 region has 19 residues. Germline V gene sequence: CDR1 MNHNS, CDR2 SASEGT. V dropped 1 base and J dropped 1; count of bases not matched to a gene: 13. CDR3 DNA sequence: TGTGCCAGCAGTGAAGTATTAGTGCGGCAGGGGGTTTCTGGAAACACCATATATTTT. The encoded protein is CASSEVLVRQGVSGNTIYF.

V is TRBV2 and J is TRBJ1-2; 8 positions agree with TRBD1. Per germline, CDR1 SNHLY and CDR2 FYNNEI. J lost 6 bases, V lost 6 bases, and 6 bases had no gene match. The CDR3 contains 13 residues. The DNA of the CDR3 is TGTGCCAGCAGCGGCGACAGGGGTAATGGCTACACCTTC. This gives the protein CASSGDRGNGYTF.

The rearrangement uses TRBV10-3 and TRBJ1-2, with D possibly being TRBD1 (5 bases). The CDR3 extends over 14 amino acids. Germline CDR1 and CDR2: ENHRY and SYGVKD. The ends were cut back, 0 bases at V and 2 bases at J, with 7 bases in the middle. The CDR3 sequence: CAISESQVNYGYTF. DNA of the CDR3: TGTGCCATCAGTGAGTCACAGGTCAACTATGGCTACACCTTC.

The chain has TRBV7-3 and TRBJ2-3; TRBD1 agrees at 8 bases. The CDR3 sequence is 14 residues long. CDR1 and CDR2 from the germline V gene are SGHTA and FQGTGA. With 6 bases clipped from V and 5 bases from J, the junction kept 7 bases outside the gene matches. CDR3 loop: CASRPGQDGDTQYF. CDR3 bases: TGTGCCAGCAGACCGGGACAGGATGGAGATACGCAGTATTTT.

The chain has TRBV28 and TRBJ2-2; TRBD1 matches 9 bases. CDR3 length equals 14 residues. Germline V gives CDR1 MDHEN, CDR2 SYDVKM. V lost 11 bases, J lost 4 bases, and 8 bases stayed unmatched. The CDR3 protein is CAGRDRAGTGELFF. The DNA for the CDR3 is TGTGCCGGGCGGGACAGGGCGGGCACCGGGGAGCTGTTTTTT.

This chain connects TRBV3-1 (or the pseudogene TRBV3-2) to TRBJ2-1, with 11 bases that match TRBD2. This CDR3 comprises 20 residues. Germline lookup yields CDR1 LGHDT and CDR2 YNNKEL (reference sequence). After removal of 4 bases from V and 0 bases from J, the junction contained 14 bases not matched to a gene. CDR3 sequence (DNA): TGTGCCAGCAGCCCGAACACCGGACTAGCGGGCGACAGCTCCTACAATGAGCAGTTCTTC. Its protein product is CASSPNTGLAGDSSYNEQFF.

The chain recombines TRBV10-3 with TRBJ2-5, with a weak D call TRBD2 (5 bases). V was shortened by 4 bases and J by 0 bases, with 12 bases between the two germline ends. CDR1 is ENHRY and CDR2 is SYGVKD in the germline V gene. This CDR3 has 15 residues. This CDR3 reads CAISAGPGDQETQYF. Written as DNA, the CDR3 is TGTGCCATCAGTGCGGGCCCCGGGGACCAAGAGACCCAGTACTTC.

This chain joins TRBV28 and TRBJ1-3; 7 bases match TRBD1. The CDR3 is 13 residues long. The V and J ends lost 6 bases and 3 bases, in that order; junction bases with no gene match: 2. Germline V CDR1 and CDR2: MDHEN, SYDVKM. The CDR3 loop is CASSRTGGNTIYF. CDR3 DNA: TGTGCCAGCAGCCGGACAGGTGGAAACACCATATATTTT.

This chain links TRBV24-1 with TRBJ1-2; D is perhaps TRBD1 (5 bases). Trimming pared 4 bases from V and 3 bases from J, leaving 14 bases between. The CDR3 loop spans 15 amino acids. Germline V gives CDR1 KGHDR, CDR2 SFDVKD. The CDR3 protein is CATSDPGGIDYGYTF. CDR3 DNA sequence: TGTGCCACCAGTGACCCGGGGGGAATAGACTATGGCTACACCTTC.